This T cell receptor beta chain was obtained from a study of graft-versus-host responses after intestinal transplantation. Responders (roughly 200,000, CFSE-labeled) were co-plated with roughly 200,000 irradiated, violet-dye-labeled stimulators. This clone was seen only a few times. Repertoires were generated with immunoSEQ multiplex PCR, while TCRdb's copy carries only in-frame clones and drops some. The data contain some 9,500 clones, under 30% of them singletons. Trimming cost V 3 bases and J 7 bases, with 11 bases left between them. The CDR3 contains 13 residues. Germline values: CDR1 SGHKS, CDR2 YYEKEE (reference sequence).

The chain recombines TRBV5-5 with TRBJ2-1; a weak D match, TRBD1 (6 bases). This TCR was recovered from a human patient who received an intestinal transplant. The sample was alloreactive CD8+ T cells from a mixed lymphocyte reaction culture, taken before intestinal transplant. Subset in this sample: CFSE-low proliferating T cells sorted from approximately 6-day pre-transplant mixed lymphocyte reaction (GvH or HvG direction). The CDR3 spells CASSWGTINEQFF. The DNA for the CDR3 is TGTGCCAGCAGCTGGGGGACAATTAATGAGCAGTTCTTC.